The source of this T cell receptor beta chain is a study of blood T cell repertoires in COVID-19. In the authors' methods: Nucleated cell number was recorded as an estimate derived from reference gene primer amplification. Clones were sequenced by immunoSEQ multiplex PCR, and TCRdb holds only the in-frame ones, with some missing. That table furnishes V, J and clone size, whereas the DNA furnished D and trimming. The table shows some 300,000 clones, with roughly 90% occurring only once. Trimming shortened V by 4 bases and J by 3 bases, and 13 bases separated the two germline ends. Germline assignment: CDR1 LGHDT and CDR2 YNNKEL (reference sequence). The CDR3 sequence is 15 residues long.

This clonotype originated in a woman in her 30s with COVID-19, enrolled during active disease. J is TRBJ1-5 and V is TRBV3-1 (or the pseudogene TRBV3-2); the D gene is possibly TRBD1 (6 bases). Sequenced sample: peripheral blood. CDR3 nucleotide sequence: TGTGCCAGCAGCCCCAGGGGTAATAACAATCAGCCCCAGCATTTT. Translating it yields CASSPRGNNNQPQHF.